This T cell receptor beta chain was retrieved from a study of radiotherapy plus CTLA-4 blockade in lung cancer. Study-wide results and limits: How blood T cell clones changed early, along with interferon-beta, reportedly forecast response best.

CDR1 and CDR2 from the germline V gene are SGHRS and YFSETQ. The germline V and J ends were trimmed by 4 bases and 2 bases, with 19 bases remaining between them. The CDR3 totals 17 residues. Using immunoSEQ multiplex PCR, the repertoire was profiled, and TCRdb retains in-frame clones only, with some absent. The table has 130,000 or so clones, 85% to 90% seen once; the top ten hold just under 7%. This clone has just a few counts. Its cognate antigen is unknown. Sequenced here: peripheral blood, sampled from a patient treated with radiotherapy plus ipilimumab. This chain connects TRBV5-1 to TRBJ1-3; D perhaps matches TRBD1 (6 bases). This receptor was obtained from a human donor with non-small cell lung cancer that progressed on radiotherapy plus ipilimumab. In DNA, the CDR3 is TGCGCCAGCAGCCCCCAACAGGGTGGGGGAACTGGAAACACCATATATTTT. Protein: CASSPQQGGGTGNTIYF.